The 29 T cell receptor beta chains below come from one sample, sequenced in a study of OX40 agonist ivuxolimab in advanced cancers. TCRdb's copy holds only in-frame clones and misses some; the assay was immunoSEQ multiplex PCR. The sample has fewer than 70,000 clones; approximately 87% are singletons. The starting material was CD4+ or CD8+ T cells sorted from blood, obtained in a trial of the OX40 agonist ivuxolimab. The receptor set was obtained from an adult with an advanced solid tumor such as melanoma, head and neck, liver or kidney cancer.

The chain carries TRBV7-2 and TRBJ1-1; 7 bases map to TRBD1. The CDR3 sequence is 14 residues long. With V trimmed by 6 bases and J by 3 bases, 7 bases remained unmatched. The germline CDR1 and CDR2 sequences are SGHTA and FQGNSA. CDR3 DNA sequence: TGTGCCAGCAGTATTCAGGGGGGCGACACTGAAGCTTTCTTT. Translated: CASSIQGGDTEAFF.

This chain links TRBV7-2 with TRBJ2-7; weak D call: TRBD1 (6 bases). CDR1 and CDR2 from the germline V gene are SGHTA and FQGNSA. The V end was cut by 3 bases, the J end by 0 bases, with 9 bases between. The CDR3 consists of 14 residues. The CDR3 DNA reads TGTGCCAGCAGCTTTGCAGGGGCCTCCTACGAGCAGTACTTC. Translating it yields CASSFAGASYEQYF.

The J gene is TRBJ1-5, the V gene TRBV4-1; TRBD1 matches at 8 bases. The ends lost 4 bases at V and 5 bases at J; junction bases unmatched: 10. The CDR3 has 16 residues. The germline V gene encodes CDR1 MGHRA and CDR2 YSYEKL. The CDR3 sequence: CASSLSGTGRDQPQHF. Written as DNA, the CDR3 is TGCGCCAGCAGCCTTTCCGGGACAGGTAGGGATCAGCCCCAGCATTTT.

The chain carries TRBV28 and TRBJ1-5, with a tentative D call TRBD1 (5 bases). The V gene's germline CDR1 is MDHEN and CDR2 SYDVKM. CDR3 length equals 14 residues. V was shortened by 7 bases and J by 2 bases, with 12 bases between the two germline ends. CDR3 sequence reads: CASTHQGGNQPQHF. In DNA, the CDR3 is TGTGCCAGCACCCACCAGGGAGGCAATCAGCCCCAGCATTTT.

This sequence joins TRBV6-4 and TRBJ1-5; TRBD1 agrees at 7 bases. J was trimmed by 1 base and V by 6 bases; bases with no gene match: 6. Looked up from germline, CDR1 is MRHNA and CDR2 is SNTAGT. The length of the CDR3 is 15 residues. CDR3 amino acids: CASSVQGQSNQPQHF. CDR3 sequence (DNA): TGTGCCAGCAGCGTACAGGGGCAGAGCAATCAGCCCCAGCATTTT.

V usage is TRBV18 and J usage is TRBJ2-5; D not resolved. This CDR3 spans 13 amino acids. V lost 5 bases to trimming and J lost 4 bases, with 11 bases between them. Germline CDR1 and CDR2: KGHSH and LQKENI. The DNA for the CDR3 is TGTGCCAGCTCAGGGGTAGCTCGAGAGACCCAGTACTTC. Translated, it gives CASSGVARETQYF.

This clone was counted a few times. The V and J genes are TRBV6-5 and TRBJ1-2, with TRBD1 matching 8 bases. CDR3 size: 14 residues. Germline-derived CDR1 and CDR2 are MNHEY and SVGAGI. J lost 8 bases, V lost 5 bases, and 10 bases had no gene match. The CDR3 nucleotides are TGTGCCAGCAGTCCCCTTGGACAGGGACGGGGCTACACCTTC. It encodes CASSPLGQGRGYTF.

This chain links TRBV2 with TRBJ1-2; D may be TRBD1 (5 bases). The CDR3 sequence is 12 residues long. CDR1 is SNHLY, CDR2 FYNNEI, per germline. V lost 2 bases and J 7 bases, leaving 8 bases between the germline ends. The CDR3 nucleotides are TGTGCCAGCAGTGAAAGGGGAGGTGGCTACACCTTC. It encodes CASSERGGGYTF.

The V call is TRBV5-1, the J call TRBJ2-1; 8 positions match TRBD2. V gave up 0 bases and J gave up 7 bases; unmatched junction bases: 9. Germline CDR1 reads SGHRS; CDR2 reads YFSETQ. CDR3 length equals 16 residues. The CDR3 protein is CASSLVTGTRANEQFF. The CDR3 nucleotides are TGCGCCAGCAGCTTGGTCACCGGGACTAGGGCAAATGAGCAGTTCTTC. The whole variable domain, remainder taken from reference TRBV5-1 and TRBJ2-1, is KAGVTQTPRYLIKTRGQQVTLSCSPISGHRSVSWYQQTPGQGLQFLFEYFSETQRNKGNFPGRFSGRQFSNSRSEMNVSTLELGDSALYLCASSLVTGTRANEQFFGPGTRLTVL.

The rearrangement uses TRBV2 and TRBJ1-5; no clear D gene. This CDR3 is 15 amino acids long. Germline loops: CDR1 SNHLY, CDR2 FYNNEI. The ends were cut back, 3 bases at V and 3 bases at J, with 12 bases in the middle. The CDR3, as DNA: TGTGCCAGCAGTGACTCCCTCGAGAACAATCAGCCCCAGCATTTT. It codes for CASSDSLENNQPQHF.

J is TRBJ2-5 and V is TRBV18; no reliable D call. The CDR3 spans 15 residues. Per the germline V gene, CDR1 is KGHSH and CDR2 is LQKENI. Trimming shortened V by 0 bases and J by 3 bases, and 11 bases separated the two germline ends. Here the CDR3 DNA reads TGTGCCAGCTCACCACCGGCATCAGATAAAGAGACCCAGTACTTC. This gives the protein CASSPPASDKETQYF.

The rearrangement links TRBV7-8 to TRBJ1-3; 9 positions agree with TRBD1. The V gene's germline CDR1 is SGHVS and CDR2 FQNEAQ. With V trimmed by 4 bases and J by 3 bases, 7 bases remained unmatched. This CDR3 region has 16 residues. The CDR3 is CASSSSDRGSGNTIYF. In DNA form, the CDR3 reads TGTGCCAGCAGCTCCTCCGACAGGGGGAGTGGAAACACCATATATTTT.

The chain joins TRBV4-1 to TRBJ1-3; a weak D match, TRBD1 (5 bases). The CDR3 spans 14 residues. The V gene's germline CDR1 is MGHRA and CDR2 YSYEKL. Trimming took off 3 bases at V and 7 bases at J, with 13 bases between the two ends. The CDR3 region is CASSHVGAGNTIYF. CDR3 sequence (DNA): TGCGCCAGCAGCCATGTTGGGGCGGGCAACACCATATATTTT.

The gene calls are TRBV9 and TRBJ2-2; 16 bases align to TRBD2. CDR3 size: 18 residues. Germline loops: CDR1 SGDLS, CDR2 YYNGEE. The V segment lost 4 bases and the J segment 4 bases; nucleotides outside the gene matches: 7. CDR3 protein: CASSPGTSGGASTGELFF. CDR3 DNA: TGTGCCAGCAGCCCCGGGACTAGCGGGGGGGCCAGCACCGGGGAGCTGTTTTTT.

This clone occurred a few times. The chain employs TRBV15 and TRBJ2-2, with TRBD2 identical over 10 bases. With 1 base clipped from V and 6 bases from J, the junction kept 8 bases outside the gene matches. The CDR3 extends over 17 amino acids. The germline V gene has CDR1 LNHNV and CDR2 YYDKDF (reference sequence). The CDR3 reads CATSRGSGGVQAGELFF. The CDR3 nucleotides read TGTGCCACCAGCAGAGGGAGCGGGGGGGTCCAAGCCGGGGAGCTGTTTTTT.

The chain carries TRBV27 and TRBJ1-2; tentatively, D is TRBD1 (6 bases). V lost 5 bases and J 6 bases, leaving 31 bases between the germline ends. From germline, CDR1 is MNHEY and CDR2 SMNVEV (reference sequence). There are 19 residues in the CDR3. CDR3 in DNA: TGTGCCAGCAGTGCCGGCACAGGTTGGCCAACAGGGTGGGCGGATGGCTACACCTTC. It is translated as CASSAGTGWPTGWADGYTF.

This clone occurred a few times. The rearrangement links TRBV7-3 to TRBJ1-1, with unresolved D. CDR3 length: 13 residues. Trimming pared 1 base from V and 4 bases from J, leaving 7 bases between. Germline CDR1 SGHTA, CDR2 FQGTGA. DNA of the CDR3: TGTGCCAGCAGCTTAAGTGGCATCACTGAAGCTTTCTTT. As protein: CASSLSGITEAFF.

This chain uses TRBV5-1 with TRBJ2-7, with D maybe TRBD2 (5 bases). The V end was cut by 0 bases, the J end by 7 bases, with 11 bases between. The CDR3 contains 13 residues. Germline CDR1 is SGHRS and CDR2 is YFSETQ. CDR3 nucleotide sequence: TGCGCCAGCAGCTTGGCTGCCGCGGGTGAGCAGTACTTC. This translates into CASSLAAAGEQYF.

This chain's CDR3 is CASSYSQGPSSYEQYF. CDR3 DNA: TGTGCCAGCAGTTACTCGCAGGGTCCAAGCTCCTACGAGCAGTACTTC. The V and J genes are TRBV6-5 and TRBJ2-7; D perhaps matches TRBD1 (5 bases). This CDR3 is built from 16 residues. The V gene lost 0 bases and the J gene lost 0 bases, with 12 bases spanning the gap. Germline loops: CDR1 MNHEY, CDR2 SVGAGI.

The chain carries TRBV6-1 and TRBJ1-1; 7 bases are shared with TRBD1. The CDR3 runs to 15 residues. CDR1 is MNHNS and CDR2 is SASEGT in the germline V gene. Trimming at V came to 6 bases and at J to 4 bases, leaving 11 bases not matched to a gene. The CDR3 is CASRSGQPSGTEAFF. The CDR3 nucleotides are TGTGCCAGCAGGTCGGGACAGCCAAGCGGCACTGAAGCTTTCTTT.

This clone was seen a few times. The V and J genes are TRBV27 and TRBJ2-3; 12 nucleotides agree with TRBD2. The CDR3 length is 17 residues. The V and J ends lost 4 bases and 5 bases, in that order; junction bases with no gene match: 10. Germline V gene lookup returns CDR1 MNHEY and CDR2 SMNVEV (reference sequence). The DNA for the CDR3 is TGTGCCAGCAGTTCATCTAGCGGGGGGGTTTTAGGAGATACGCAGTATTTT. Translated, it gives CASSSSSGGVLGDTQYF.

This chain joins TRBV2 and TRBJ1-4; D perhaps matches TRBD1 (6 bases). With 0 bases removed from V and 10 bases from J, the gap between germline ends came to 27 bases. Germline values: CDR1 SNHLY, CDR2 FYNNEI. The CDR3 spans 19 residues. The chain's CDR3 is CASSEARGGTLLFDVKLFF. The CDR3, as DNA: TGTGCCAGCAGTGAAGCGAGGGGGGGGACCCTTTTGTTCGATGTAAAACTGTTTTTT.

This chain connects TRBV4-1 to TRBJ1-5; D perhaps matches TRBD1 (5 bases). Germline loops: CDR1 MGHRA, CDR2 YSYEKL. CDR3 length: 15 amino acids. V gave up 4 bases and J gave up 7 bases, with 17 bases separating them. The CDR3 loop reads CASSRLGGAGQPQHF. Written as DNA, the CDR3 is TGCGCCAGCAGCCGTCTAGGAGGGGCCGGGCAGCCCCAGCATTTT.

This chain joins TRBV19 and TRBJ1-4; D is unclear. Trimming cost V 10 bases and J 3 bases, with 9 bases left between them. Germline CDR1 LNHDA, CDR2 SQIVND (reference sequence). CDR3 length equals 12 residues. The CDR3 region has the DNA TGTGCCACTAGGAAGGCTAATGAAAAACTGTTTTTT. It specifies CATRKANEKLFF.

J is TRBJ2-5 and V is TRBV27, with D perhaps TRBD1 (6 bases). In germline, CDR1 is MNHEY, CDR2 SMNVEV (reference sequence). The CDR3 totals 16 residues. V gave up 6 bases and J gave up 3 bases, with 20 bases separating them. In DNA, the CDR3 is TGTGCCAGCAGGAGCAGAGGATGGGCAGGGGAAGAGACCCAGTACTTC. The encoded protein is CASRSRGWAGEETQYF.

This chain joins TRBV4-1 and TRBJ1-6, with 9 nucleotides matching TRBD1. The V segment lost 3 bases and the J segment 6 bases; nucleotides outside the gene matches: 6. The CDR3 is made up of 16 amino acids. Germline loops: CDR1 MGHRA, CDR2 YSYEKL. The CDR3 here is CASSQLQGAVNSPLHF. The CDR3 nucleotides are TGCGCCAGCAGCCAGCTACAGGGGGCAGTTAATTCACCCCTCCACTTT.

This chain links TRBV5-8 with TRBJ1-1; 7 nucleotides align to TRBD1. From germline, CDR1 is SGHTS and CDR2 YDEGEE. V trimming: 5 bases; J trimming: 4 bases; junction bases outside the gene matches: 2. The CDR3 is made up of 12 amino acids. In DNA, the CDR3 is TGTGCCAGCAGTCCAGGGGGCACTGAAGCTTTCTTT. Amino acid sequence: CASSPGGTEAFF. Together with reference TRBV5-8 and TRBJ1-1, the CDR3 gives the full variable domain: EAGVTQSPTHLIKTRGQQATLRCSPISGHTSVYWYQQALGLGLQFLLWYDEGEERNRGNFPPRFSGRQFPNYSSELNVNALELEDSALYLCASSPGGTEAFFGQGTRLTVV.

The gene calls are TRBV10-3 and TRBJ2-5, with TRBD1 as a possible D gene (6 bases). Trimming took off 10 bases at V and 4 bases at J, with 13 bases between the two ends. The CDR3 sequence is 12 residues long. Germline V gene lookup returns CDR1 ENHRY and CDR2 SYGVKD. The CDR3 is CATQGVGETQYF. The CDR3, as DNA: TGTGCCACACAGGGAGTCGGAGAGACCCAGTACTTC.

The V call is TRBV28, the J call TRBJ1-2, with 10 bases lining up with TRBD1. Germline V gene sequence: CDR1 MDHEN, CDR2 SYDVKM. The J segment lost 10 bases and the V segment lost 5 bases, leaving 13 bases of the junction unmatched. The CDR3 contains 15 residues. The CDR3 reads CASSQFDRGRRDYTF. Here the CDR3 DNA reads TGTGCCAGCAGTCAATTCGACAGGGGGCGTCGTGACTACACCTTC.